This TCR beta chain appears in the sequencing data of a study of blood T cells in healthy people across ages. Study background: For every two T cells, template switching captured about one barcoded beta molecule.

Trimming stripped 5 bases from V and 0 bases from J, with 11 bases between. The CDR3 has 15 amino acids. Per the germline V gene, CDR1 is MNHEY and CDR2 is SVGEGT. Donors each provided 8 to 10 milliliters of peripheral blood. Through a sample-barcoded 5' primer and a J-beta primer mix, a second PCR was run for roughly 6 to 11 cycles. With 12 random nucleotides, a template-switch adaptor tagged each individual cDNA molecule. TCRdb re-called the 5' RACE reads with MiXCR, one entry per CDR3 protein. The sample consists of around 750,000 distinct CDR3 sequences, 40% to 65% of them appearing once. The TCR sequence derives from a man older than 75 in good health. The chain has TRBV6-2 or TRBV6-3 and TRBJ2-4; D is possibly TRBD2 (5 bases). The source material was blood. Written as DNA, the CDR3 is TGTGCCAGCAGTGAGCGGCTACTAGCCAAAAACATTCAGTACTTC. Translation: CASSERLLAKNIQYF.